This note documents a single T cell receptor (beta chain) sequence. The data originate from a study of blood T cell repertoires in COVID-19. Study-wide context: Acute-phase and convalescent COVID-19 samples originated in the United States, Italy and Spain. Nucleic acid was either cDNA or gDNA, and it came from T cells, B-cell-depleted T cells, or PBMCs.

Authors' data handling: It was from reference gene primer amplification that nucleated cell counts were estimated. The repertoire was sequenced with immunoSEQ multiplex PCR; TCRdb's copy has only in-frame clones and lacks some. The D gene and trimming were derived from the DNA, and the V and J assignments and clone size from that table. The table has approximately 100,000 clones, 89% seen once. The sample taken for sequencing was peripheral blood. The TCR comes from a woman aged 55-75 years with acute or convalescent COVID-19.

CDR3 DNA: TGTGCCAGCAGTTCACTAGCGTCCGGGGAGCTGTTTTTT. This translates into CASSSLASGELFF. The chain joins TRBV27 to TRBJ2-2, with 7 bases that match TRBD2. Germline assignment: CDR1 MNHEY and CDR2 SMNVEV (reference sequence). The CDR3 spans 13 residues. Trimming at V came to 4 bases and at J to 6 bases, leaving 2 bases not matched to a gene.